This TCR beta chain emerged from a study of vaccination effects on CD4 cells after COVID-19. The method was immunoSEQ multiplex PCR; TCRdb's version includes in-frame clones alone and lacks a portion of them. The sample gives about 26,000 clones, approximately 78% of which show up once; about 15% is in the top ten. Worth noting for this clone: Its antigen is as yet unknown.

Trimming pared 0 bases from V and 0 bases from J, leaving 15 bases between. Germline CDR1 is LGHNA and CDR2 is YNFKEQ. The length of the CDR3 is 17 residues. The ViraFEST assay expanded antigen-specific CD4+ T cells with viral peptide pools before sequencing. When nine to ten days of culture had elapsed, CD4+ T cells were isolated. The infection with SARS-CoV-2 (confirmed by PCR) occurred in this person between March and December 2020. The TCR originated in a human donor who had a prior SARS-CoV-2 infection. The source was CD4+ T cells from PBMCs cultured with HCoV-NL63 spike peptides, collected before COVID-19 vaccination. The V and J genes are TRBV4-2 and TRBJ2-7; D not certain. CDR3 DNA: TGTGCCAGCAGCCAAGAGTTTGCCGGACCGAGCTCCTACGAGCAGTACTTC. Translation: CASSQEFAGPSSYEQYF.